This TCR beta chain was sequenced for a study of blood T cell repertoires in COVID-19. Across the study: The samples span acute and convalescent COVID-19 from the United States, Italy and Spain. PBMCs, B-cell-depleted T cells, or T cells were the source of the cDNA or gDNA that made up the material.

Participants, about 18 to 90 years old, spanned more than 20 US areas. In the original analysis: Amplifying reference gene primers gave estimates of nucleated cell counts. TCRdb's copy holds only in-frame clones and misses some; the assay was immunoSEQ multiplex PCR. The DNA gave D and trimming, while V, J and clone size come from that table. Here the sample spans 300,000 to 350,000 clones, 70% to 90% being singletons. Specimen: PBMCs or T cells enriched from blood (not recorded which). This TCR was sampled from a man aged 25 to 40 who had recovered from COVID-19.

The CDR3, as DNA: TGTGCCAGCAGCTTTCGTCAGACCTACGAGCAGTACTTC. Its protein product is CASSFRQTYEQYF. J is TRBJ2-7 and V is TRBV11-2, with D unresolved. The CDR3 consists of 13 residues. Looked up from germline, CDR1 is SGHAT and CDR2 is FQNNGV. Trimming stripped 3 bases from V and 2 bases from J, with 8 bases between.